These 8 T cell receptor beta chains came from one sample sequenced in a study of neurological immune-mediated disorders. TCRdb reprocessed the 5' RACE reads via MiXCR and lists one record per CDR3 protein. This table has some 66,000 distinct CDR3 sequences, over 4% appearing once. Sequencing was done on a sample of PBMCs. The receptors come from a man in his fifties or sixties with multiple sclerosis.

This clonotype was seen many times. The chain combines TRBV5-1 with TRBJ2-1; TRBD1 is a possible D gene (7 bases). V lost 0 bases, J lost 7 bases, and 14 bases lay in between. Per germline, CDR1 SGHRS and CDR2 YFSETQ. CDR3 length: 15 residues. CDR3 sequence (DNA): TGCGCCAGCAGCTTGGGGGCAGGGGGGAAAAATGAGCAGTTCTTC. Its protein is CASSLGAGGKNEQFF.

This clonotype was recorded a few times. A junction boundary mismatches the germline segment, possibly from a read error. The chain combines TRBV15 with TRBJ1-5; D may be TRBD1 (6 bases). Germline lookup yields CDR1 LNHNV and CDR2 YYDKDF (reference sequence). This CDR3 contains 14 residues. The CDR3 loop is CATSRQGSNQPQNF. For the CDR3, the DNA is TGTGCCACCAGCAGGCAGGGGAGCAATCAGCCCCAGAATTTT.

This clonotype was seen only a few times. Here the CDR3 DNA reads TGCGCCAGCAGCCAAGATGTGACAGATTACTATGGCTACACCTTC. It specifies CASSQDVTDYYGYTF. The chain links TRBV4-1 to TRBJ1-2; D is perhaps TRBD1 (5 bases). Germline assignment: CDR1 MGHRA and CDR2 YSYEKL. V was pared by 0 bases and J by 3 bases, with 11 bases between. The CDR3 has 15 amino acids.

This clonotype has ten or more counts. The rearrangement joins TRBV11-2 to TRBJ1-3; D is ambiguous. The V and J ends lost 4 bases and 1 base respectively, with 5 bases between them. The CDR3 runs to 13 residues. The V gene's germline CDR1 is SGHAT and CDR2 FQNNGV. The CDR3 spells CASSSFSGNTIYF. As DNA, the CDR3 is TGTGCCAGCAGCTCTTTTTCTGGAAACACCATATATTTT. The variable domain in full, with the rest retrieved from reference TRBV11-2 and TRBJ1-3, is EAGVAQSPRYKIIEKRQSVAFWCNPISGHATLYWYQQILGQGPKLLIQFQNNGVVDDSQLPKDRFSAERLKGVDSTLKIQPAKLEDSAVYLCASSSFSGNTIYFGEGSWLTVV.

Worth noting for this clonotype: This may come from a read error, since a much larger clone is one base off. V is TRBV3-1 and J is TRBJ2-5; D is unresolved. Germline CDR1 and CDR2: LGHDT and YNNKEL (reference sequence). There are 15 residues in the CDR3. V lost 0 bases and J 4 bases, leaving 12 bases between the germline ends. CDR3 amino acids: CASSQDNGKGETQYF. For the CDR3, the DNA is TGTGCCAGCAGCCAAGATAACGGAAAGGGAGAGACCCAGTACTTC.

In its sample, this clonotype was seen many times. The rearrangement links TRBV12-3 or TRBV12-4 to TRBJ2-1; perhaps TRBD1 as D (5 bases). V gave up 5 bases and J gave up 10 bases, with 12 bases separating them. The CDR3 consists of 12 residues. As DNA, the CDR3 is TGTGCCAGCAGTCTATTAGGGGCGGAGCAGTTCTTC. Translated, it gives CASSLLGAEQFF.

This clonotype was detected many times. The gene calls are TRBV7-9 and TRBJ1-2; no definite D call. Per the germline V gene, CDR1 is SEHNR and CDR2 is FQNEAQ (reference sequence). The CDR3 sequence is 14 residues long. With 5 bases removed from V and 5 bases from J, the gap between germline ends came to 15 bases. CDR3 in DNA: TGTGCCAGCAGCCCTGGACGCTCGCCTTATGGCTACACCTTC. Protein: CASSPGRSPYGYTF. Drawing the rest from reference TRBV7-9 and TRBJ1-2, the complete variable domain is DTGVSQNPRHKITKRGQNVTFRCDPISEHNRLYWYRQTLGQGPEFLTYFQNEAQLEKSRLLSDRFSAERPKGSFSTLEIQRTEQGDSAMYLCASSPGRSPYGYTFGSGTRLTVV.

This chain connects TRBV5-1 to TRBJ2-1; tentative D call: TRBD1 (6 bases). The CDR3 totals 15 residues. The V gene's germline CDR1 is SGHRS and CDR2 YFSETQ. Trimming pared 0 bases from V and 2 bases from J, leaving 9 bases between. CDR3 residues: CASSLVQGTYNEQFF. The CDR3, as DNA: TGCGCCAGCAGCTTGGTACAGGGTACCTACAATGAGCAGTTCTTC.